The 3 T cell receptor beta chains in this list originate from one sample, sequenced in a study of glioma-infiltrating T cells after dendritic cell vaccination. Repertoires were generated with immunoSEQ multiplex PCR, while TCRdb's copy carries only in-frame clones and drops some. The sample consists of 80,000 to 100,000 clones, approximately 81% of them appearing once. The sequences come from blood, collected before dendritic cell vaccination. Receptors originate from a human donor with glioblastoma.

This sequence joins TRBV11-2 and TRBJ1-6; D not resolved. The V gene's germline CDR1 is SGHAT and CDR2 FQNNGV. This CDR3 is built from 13 residues. The V end was cut by 0 bases, the J end by 9 bases, with 6 bases between. CDR3 residues: CASSLDLSSPLHF. CDR3 DNA sequence: TGTGCCAGCAGCTTAGATCTGAGTTCACCCCTCCACTTT.

This clone came up once. This chain joins TRBV9 and TRBJ1-1; D possibly corresponds to TRBD1 (5 bases). Germline CDR1 reads SGDLS; CDR2 reads YYNGEE. Trimming took off 3 bases at V and 3 bases at J, with 15 bases between the two ends. The CDR3 totals 15 residues. The CDR3 sequence is CASSALRGRDTEAFF. CDR3 nucleotides: TGTGCCAGCAGCGCGCTTAGGGGCAGGGACACTGAAGCTTTCTTT.

The chain employs TRBV6-5 and TRBJ2-2; D is unclear. The CDR3 covers 15 residues. Germline-derived CDR1 and CDR2 are MNHEY and SVGAGI. V was pared by 3 bases and J by 4 bases, with 12 bases between. The CDR3 spells CASSYTSRPTGELFF. The CDR3, as DNA: TGTGCCAGCAGTTATACGTCGCGGCCCACCGGGGAGCTGTTTTTT.